A selection of T cell receptor beta chains follows, all from one sample in a study of response to subunit inactivated influenza vaccine. A single record per CDR3 protein comes from TCRdb applying MiXCR to the RT-PCR reads. The sample shows 710,000 or so distinct CDR3 sequences, around 14% of them seen only once. Material: PBMCs from blood, obtained 11 to 12 days after vaccination. These receptors all stem from a man aged 50-59 years who received an inactivated influenza vaccine. CDR3s include the opening cysteine and the closing phenylalanine or tryptophan. A D gene is named only where the DNA matches it firmly. Only some rows state a clone size, as once, few, many or a class for expanded clones.

J	D	size	V	CDR3	DNA
TRBJ2-3	.	.	TRBV3-1	CASSPTRTDTQYF	TGTGCCAGCAGCCCGACGCGCACAGATACGCAGTATTTT
TRBJ2-3	.	.	TRBV12-3/TRBV12-4	CASSLEGLIADTQYF	TGTGCCAGCAGTTTAGAAGGATTGATCGCAGATACGCAGTATTTT
TRBJ2-1	.	few	TRBV4-3	CASSPLLAYNEQFF	TGCGCCAGCAGCCCCCTGCTAGCGTACAATGAGCAGTTCTTC
TRBJ2-1	TRBD2	.	TRBV12-3/TRBV12-4	CASSFRGGLTYNEQFF	TGTGCCAGCAGTTTTCGGGGGGGGCTAACCTACAATGAGCAGTTCTTC
TRBJ2-2	TRBD2	few	TRBV10-2	CASSDPGGVNTGELFF	TGCGCCAGCAGTGACCCGGGGGGGGTGAACACCGGGGAGCTGTTTTTT
TRBJ2-7	.	few	TRBV12-3/TRBV12-4	CASSSQSSGGRYEQYF	TGTGCCAGCAGTTCGCAGTCCTCAGGCGGACGTTACGAGCAGTACTTC
TRBJ2-5	TRBD2	.	TRBV19	CASKSSSGTETQYF	TGTGCCAGTAAAAGTTCTAGCGGTACCGAGACCCAGTACTTC
TRBJ2-1	.	few	TRBV19	CASSRGARRQFF	TGTGCCAGTAGTAGGGGCGCCCGACGTCAGTTCTTC
TRBJ2-1	TRBD2	few	TRBV12-3/TRBV12-4	CASNAGAGDEQFF	TGTGCCAGCAACGCGGGAGCCGGCGATGAGCAGTTCTTC
TRBJ2-1	TRBD2	.	TRBV4-1	CASSQAGTSGGPPSYNEQFF	TGCGCCAGCAGCCAGGCCGGGACTAGCGGGGGGCCCCCCTCCTACAATGAGCAGTTCTTC
TRBJ2-1	TRBD2	few	TRBV12-3/TRBV12-4	CASSRGTSGSWYEQFF	TGTGCCAGCAGTCGGGGGACTAGCGGGAGTTGGTATGAGCAGTTCTTC
TRBJ1-1	.	few	TRBV28	CASTRQAGTEAFF	TGTGCCAGCACGCGGCAGGCGGGGACTGAAGCTTTCTTT
TRBJ2-1	TRBD2	many	TRBV7-2	CASSFQASGRLSNEQFF	TGTGCCAGCAGCTTTCAGGCTAGCGGGAGATTGAGCAATGAGCAGTTCTTC
TRBJ2-3	.	few	TRBV15	CATSRDLIPSSTQYF	TGTGCCACCAGCAGAGATTTAATCCCCTCATCTACGCAGTATTTT
TRBJ1-6	.	few	TRBV5-6	CASSPDFANSPLHF	TGTGCCAGCAGCCCGGACTTCGCTAATTCACCCCTCCACTTT
TRBJ2-3	.	many	TRBV7-9	CASSRYQDTQYF	TGTGCCAGCAGCCGATACCAGGATACGCAGTATTTT
TRBJ2-6	.	.	TRBV29-1	CSVLGQSSGANVLTF	TGCAGCGTGCTCGGACAGAGCTCTGGGGCCAACGTCCTGACTTTC
TRBJ2-7	TRBD1	.	TRBV2	CASRQGLHEQYF	TGTGCCAGTAGACAGGGTTTACACGAGCAGTACTTC
TRBJ2-3	.	many	TRBV7-2	CASSFLDSTDTQYF	TGTGCCAGCAGCTTTCTGGACAGCACAGATACGCAGTATTTT
TRBJ1-2	.	few	TRBV6-5	CASSYTLSAASYGYTF	TGTGCCAGCAGTTACACCCTAAGCGCCGCCTCCTATGGCTACACCTTC
TRBJ2-7	TRBD2	few	TRBV10-3	CAITSGESYEQYF	TGTGCCATCACCAGCGGGGAGTCCTACGAGCAGTACTTC
TRBJ2-1	TRBD2	.	TRBV7-9	CASSLVGLAGGQQFF	TGTGCCAGCAGCTTAGTGGGACTAGCGGGGGGTCAGCAGTTCTTC